A single sample gave rise to the 15 T cell receptor beta chains below, sequenced in a study of metastatic and nonmetastatic thyroid tumors. TCRdb reanalyzed the PCR reads via MiXCR. The table lists thousands of clones, 30% to 35% of them singletons. Thyroid surgery had not been preceded by any treatment in any patient. Sequenced sample: adjacent normal tissue. Every receptor here comes from a female donor with papillary thyroid cancer or a benign thyroid nodule (not recorded which). Some clones in this sample may be carry-over from other donors' samples.

In regard to this clone: A read error may produce the germline difference seen at one junction end. V usage is TRBV30 and J usage is TRBJ2-7, with 7 bases lining up with TRBD1. This CDR3 has 11 residues. Germline V CDR1 and CDR2: GTSNPN, SVGIG (reference sequence). The CDR3 loop is CAWSREGAMNF. CDR3 bases: TGTGCCTGGAGCCGAGAGGGGGCTATGAACTTC.

This chain connects TRBV20-1 to TRBJ2-1, with 7 bases matching TRBD2. V was clipped by 4 bases and J by 6 bases; unmatched bases: 0. CDR3 length equals 11 residues. Germline CDR1 and CDR2: DFQATT and SNEGSKA (reference sequence). CDR3 residues: CSAKRGNEQFF. For the CDR3, the DNA is TGCAGTGCTAAGCGGGGCAATGAGCAGTTCTTC.

This clone is termed large. The J gene is TRBJ1-5, the V gene TRBV24-1; a possible D gene is TRBD1 (5 bases). CDR1 and CDR2 (germline): KGHDR, SFDVKD. The CDR3 is 14 amino acids. V gave up 4 bases and J gave up 6 bases, with 12 bases separating them. Here the CDR3 DNA reads TGTGCCACCAGTGAAAGGGGACCAAGTCAGCCCCAGCATTTT. Its protein product is CATSERGPSQPQHF.

This clone was detected a few times. The CDR3 DNA is TGTGCCAGCAGTTTAATGTCCAGGGGGCCGTACTTC. Translation gives CASSLMSRGPYF. The chain uses TRBV28 and TRBJ2-5; TRBD1 agrees at 8 bases. The CDR3 runs to 12 residues. Germline V gene lookup returns CDR1 MDHEN and CDR2 SYDVKM. Trimming removed 2 bases from V and 13 bases from J; junction bases left unmatched: 6.

This clone was recorded only once. The chain uses TRBV30 and TRBJ2-7, with a tentative D call TRBD1 (5 bases). The V gene's germline CDR1 is GTSNPN and CDR2 SVGIG (reference sequence). V lost 6 bases and J lost 3, with 15 bases in between. The CDR3 extends over 13 amino acids. CDR3 loop: CACKGFRSYEQYF. CDR3 nucleotides: TGTGCCTGTAAGGGGTTCAGGAGCTACGAGCAGTACTTC.

There are a few counts of this clone. The V and J genes are TRBV27 and TRBJ2-7, with 7 bases identical to TRBD1. In germline, CDR1 is MNHEY, CDR2 SMNVEV (reference sequence). V lost 5 bases to trimming and J lost 2 bases; unmatched junction nucleotides: 9. The CDR3 spans 15 residues. The CDR3 reads CASSVYGTDTYEQYF. CDR3 nucleotide sequence: TGTGCCAGCAGTGTTTACGGGACAGACACCTACGAGCAGTACTTC.

This clone was counted between two and nine times. V gene TRBV15 combines with J gene TRBJ1-1; D call uncertain. The CDR3 is made up of 13 amino acids. Germline-derived CDR1 and CDR2 are LNHNV and YYDKDF (reference sequence). The V end lost 5 bases, the J end lost 0 bases, and 7 bases lay between the germline ends. CDR3 residues: CATSLSVNTEAFF. The CDR3 nucleotides read TGTGCCACCAGCCTGAGCGTGAACACTGAAGCTTTCTTT.

V usage is TRBV6-2 or TRBV6-3 and J usage is TRBJ1-1; possible D gene TRBD1, 6 bases. Germline CDR1 is MNHEY and CDR2 is SVGEGT. V lost 6 bases, J lost 4 bases, and 24 bases lay in between. This CDR3 comprises 17 residues. The CDR3 bases are TGTGCCAGCAGGATCCATCAGGGGAGAGAGTTCGGCACTGAAGCTTTCTTT. It specifies CASRIHQGREFGTEAFF.

The chain carries TRBV6-5 and TRBJ1-3; D gene ambiguous. Germline assignment: CDR1 MNHEY and CDR2 SVGAGI. The CDR3 contains 15 residues. V lost 0 bases and J 4 bases, leaving 10 bases between the germline ends. In DNA form, the CDR3 reads TGTGCCAGCAGTTACTCGACTGTCACCGGAAACACCATATATTTT. It encodes CASSYSTVTGNTIYF.

This clone qualifies as large. J is TRBJ1-1 and V is TRBV5-1, with D hard to call. This CDR3 has 14 residues. Germline V gives CDR1 SGHRS, CDR2 YFSETQ. V was cut by 1 base and J by 10 bases, with 17 bases left in between. CDR3 coding DNA: TGCGCCAGCAGCTTGCAAACCGGTGCGGGTTTAGCTTTCTTT. It encodes CASSLQTGAGLAFF.

This clone was observed a handful of times. The chain is built from TRBV6-1 and TRBJ2-1, with D maybe TRBD1 (6 bases). The CDR3 has 15 amino acids. Germline-derived CDR1 and CDR2 are MNHNS and SASEGT. V lost 2 bases and J 3 bases, leaving 11 bases between the germline ends. CDR3 residues: CASSEMGANYNEQFF. DNA of the CDR3: TGTGCCAGCAGTGAAATGGGGGCCAACTACAATGAGCAGTTCTTC.

The gene calls are TRBV20-1 and TRBJ1-2, with unresolved D. V lost 0 bases to trimming and J lost 4 bases, with 6 bases between them. Germline CDR1 reads DFQATT; CDR2 reads SNEGSKA (reference sequence). The CDR3 has 12 amino acids. This chain's CDR3 is CSARDGFYGYTF. CDR3 in DNA: TGCAGTGCTAGAGACGGATTCTATGGCTACACCTTC.

In its sample, this clone was seen a few times. V usage is TRBV2 and J usage is TRBJ2-7; D not resolved. Trimming removed 7 bases at V and 4 bases at J, with 14 bases between. The CDR3 runs to 13 residues. The germline V gene has CDR1 SNHLY and CDR2 FYNNEI. This chain's CDR3 is CASISRDGYEQYF. The CDR3, as DNA: TGTGCCAGCATTTCTAGGGATGGGTACGAGCAGTACTTC.

The J gene is TRBJ1-2, the V gene TRBV7-8; TRBD1 might be the D (5 bases). This CDR3 region has 15 residues. Trimming cost V 2 bases and J 4 bases, with 14 bases left between them. Germline assignment: CDR1 SGHVS and CDR2 FQNEAQ. The DNA of the CDR3 is TGTGCCAGCAGCTTACAGGGTTCGAGTATCTATGGCTACACCTTC. Encoded protein: CASSLQGSSIYGYTF.

The V gene is TRBV5-1, the J gene TRBJ1-1, with 7 bases aligning to TRBD1. Germline V gene sequence: CDR1 SGHRS, CDR2 YFSETQ. The CDR3 is made up of 15 amino acids. Trimming removed 0 bases from V and 3 bases from J; junction bases left unmatched: 5. The CDR3 reads CASSLVRQGDTEAFF. CDR3 nucleotides: TGCGCCAGCAGCTTGGTACGGCAGGGGGACACTGAAGCTTTCTTT.